Below, 23 T cell receptor beta chains from the same sample are listed, as sequenced in a study of OX40 agonist ivuxolimab in advanced cancers. Assay: immunoSEQ multiplex PCR; the TCRdb copy retains only in-frame clones and omits some. The table records roughly 80,000 clones, around nine tenths of them present only once. The sample consisted of CD4+ or CD8+ T cells sorted from blood, taken in a trial of the OX40 agonist ivuxolimab. The source of these receptors is an adult with an advanced solid tumor such as melanoma, head and neck, liver or kidney cancer.

The V call is TRBV4-1, the J call TRBJ1-2, with D tentatively TRBD1 (5 bases). Trimming took 0 bases from V and 7 from J, leaving 9 bases between them. CDR3 length: 13 amino acids. Germline V gene sequence: CDR1 MGHRA, CDR2 YSYEKL. For the CDR3, the DNA is TGCGCCAGCAGCCAAGATGCCAGGGTTGGCTACACCTTC. This translates into CASSQDARVGYTF.

This chain joins TRBV6-5 and TRBJ2-7, with TRBD1 matching 8 bases. CDR3 length equals 15 residues. V lost 7 bases, J lost 6 bases, and 14 bases stayed unmatched. Per germline, CDR1 MNHEY and CDR2 SVGAGI. CDR3 region: CASTTNDRGWGEQYF. The CDR3 DNA follows: TGTGCCAGCACAACTAATGACAGGGGATGGGGCGAGCAGTACTTC.

This chain links TRBV4-1 with TRBJ1-6, with 7 bases matching TRBD1. V lost 4 bases, J lost 4 bases, and 4 bases stayed unmatched. Germline V lookup: CDR1 MGHRA, CDR2 YSYEKL. This CDR3 comprises 15 residues. The CDR3 DNA reads TGCGCCAGCAGCCCCACAGGGGCATATAATTCACCCCTCCACTTT. The encoded protein is CASSPTGAYNSPLHF.

V gene TRBV11-2 combines with J gene TRBJ1-1; TRBD1 matches at 9 bases. The germline CDR1 and CDR2 sequences are SGHAT and FQNNGV. CDR3 length: 15 residues. The junction had 4 bases not matched to a gene; V was cut back by 4 bases and J by 1 base. The CDR3 here is CASSWGTGRNTEAFF. The CDR3 DNA reads TGTGCCAGCAGCTGGGGGACAGGGCGGAACACTGAAGCTTTCTTT.

The chain has TRBV7-2 and TRBJ2-2; D is possibly TRBD2 (6 bases). The CDR3 has 16 amino acids. Trimming pared 3 bases from V and 4 bases from J, leaving 15 bases between. CDR1 is SGHTA, CDR2 FQGNSA, per germline. As DNA, the CDR3 is TGTGCCAGCAGCTTCGTACCGGGAGCGGGCACCGGGGAGCTGTTTTTT. Translation gives CASSFVPGAGTGELFF.

This clone was recorded once. The chain carries TRBV5-6 and TRBJ2-7; TRBD2 aligns across 11 bases. The trim removed 4 bases at V and 0 bases at J, leaving 6 bases unmatched. This CDR3 is built from 16 residues. Germline lookup yields CDR1 SGHDT and CDR2 YYEEEE. The CDR3 here is CASSAVSGRASYEQYF. In DNA form, the CDR3 reads TGTGCCAGCAGCGCCGTTAGCGGGAGGGCCTCCTACGAGCAGTACTTC. The complete variable domain, with remaining parts taken from reference TRBV5-6 and TRBJ2-7, reads DAGVTQSPTHLIKTRGQQVTLRCSPKSGHDTVSWYQQALGQGPQFIFQYYEEEERQRGNFPDRFSGHQFPNYSSELNVNALLLGDSALYLCASSAVSGRASYEQYFGPGTRLTVT.

The chain employs TRBV30 and TRBJ2-6; D is unresolved. Germline V CDR1 and CDR2: GTSNPN, SVGIG (reference sequence). V lost 0 bases and J 2 bases, leaving 5 bases between the germline ends. The length of the CDR3 is 14 residues. The CDR3 bases are TGTGCCTGGAGTGTTACAGCTGGGGCCAACGTCCTGACTTTC. It translates to CAWSVTAGANVLTF.

This rearrangement joins TRBV7-6 to TRBJ2-7, with TRBD2 matching 7 bases. Germline V gene sequence: CDR1 SGHVS, CDR2 FNYEAQ. The V segment lost 3 bases and the J segment 5 bases; nucleotides outside the gene matches: 1. The CDR3 extends over 12 amino acids. The CDR3 loop is CASSFGLDEQYF. The CDR3 region has the DNA TGTGCCAGCAGCTTTGGACTAGACGAGCAGTACTTC.

The rearrangement links TRBV7-2 to TRBJ2-5; no reliable D call. Germline-derived CDR1 and CDR2 are SGHTA and FQGNSA. CDR3 length: 16 amino acids. Trimming cost V 7 bases and J 2 bases, with 20 bases left between them. In DNA form, the CDR3 reads TGTGCCAGCAACCGTCACGGACGCGCGCGTCAAGAGACCCAGTACTTC. Translated: CASNRHGRARQETQYF.

The chain uses TRBV28 and TRBJ1-1; 9 nucleotides line up with TRBD1. With 4 bases clipped from V and 4 bases from J, the junction kept 1 base outside the gene matches. CDR3 length: 13 amino acids. Germline CDR1 MDHEN, CDR2 SYDVKM. This CDR3 reads CASSYRGPTEAFF. CDR3 coding DNA: TGTGCCAGCAGTTACAGGGGGCCCACTGAAGCTTTCTTT. The entire variable domain, with the rest obtained from reference TRBV28 and TRBJ1-1, is as follows: DVKVTQSSRYLVKRTGEKVFLECVQDMDHENMFWYRQDPGLGLRLIYFSYDVKMKEKGDIPEGYSVSREKKERFSLILESASTNQTSMYLCASSYRGPTEAFFGQGTRLTVV.

The chain has TRBV19 and TRBJ2-3; no definite D call. The CDR3 is 15 residues long. The ends were cut back, 10 bases at V and 5 bases at J, with 22 bases in the middle. Germline CDR1 reads LNHDA; CDR2 reads SQIVND (reference sequence). Here the CDR3 reads CATTITLSRQDTQYF. CDR3 nucleotides: TGTGCCACCACAATCACGCTGTCTCGGCAAGATACGCAGTATTTT. Complete variable domain (other parts from reference TRBV19 and TRBJ2-3): DGGITQSPKYLFRKEGQNVTLSCEQNLNHDAMYWYRQDPGQGLRLIYYSQIVNDFQKGDIAEGYSVSREKKESFPLTVTSAQKNPTAFYLCATTITLSRQDTQYFGPGTRLTVL.

V and J are TRBV7-2 and TRBJ1-5; TRBD1 might be the D (5 bases). The CDR3 runs 13 residues. V was pared by 5 bases and J by 7 bases, with 12 bases between. CDR1 SGHTA and CDR2 FQGNSA come from the germline V gene. CDR3 sequence (DNA): TGTGCCAGCAGCCCCCAGGGATCCCAGCCCCAGCATTTT. Amino acid sequence: CASSPQGSQPQHF.

The chain combines TRBV27 with TRBJ2-7; 8 bases agree with TRBD2. The CDR3 is 18 amino acids. CDR1 MNHEY and CDR2 SMNVEV come from the germline V gene (reference sequence). J gave up 8 bases and V 4 bases, and 22 bases lay outside the gene matches. CDR3 in DNA: TGTGCCAGCAGTTGGTTGAGCGGGAGATTTACAATTCCTACGAAGCAGTACTTC. It specifies CASSWLSGRFTIPTKQYF.

The genes are TRBV19 and TRBJ1-5, with 8 bases that match TRBD1. Germline values: CDR1 LNHDA, CDR2 SQIVND (reference sequence). Trimming cost V 5 bases and J 5 bases; bases outside gene matches: 5. This CDR3 region has 14 residues. The CDR3 loop is CASSHRGNDQPQHF. The CDR3 DNA is TGTGCCAGTAGTCACAGGGGGAATGATCAGCCCCAGCATTTT. Combining the CDR3 with reference TRBV19 and TRBJ1-5 gives the whole variable domain DGGITQSPKYLFRKEGQNVTLSCEQNLNHDAMYWYRQDPGQGLRLIYYSQIVNDFQKGDIAEGYSVSREKKESFPLTVTSAQKNPTAFYLCASSHRGNDQPQHFGDGTRLSIL.

The V gene is TRBV4-2, the J gene TRBJ2-2; no firm D call. The CDR3 covers 14 residues. V dropped 5 bases and J dropped 6 bases, with 13 bases sitting between them. Germline loops: CDR1 LGHNA, CDR2 YNFKEQ. The CDR3 sequence is CASSNQDVAGELFF. As DNA, the CDR3 is TGTGCCAGCAGCAATCAGGATGTCGCCGGGGAGCTGTTTTTT.

The chain links TRBV4-3 to TRBJ2-5; 9 nucleotides match TRBD2. Germline V gene data show CDR1 as LGHNA and CDR2 as YSLEER. CDR3 length equals 16 residues. Unmatched junction bases numbered 6, after V lost 0 bases and J lost 4 bases. CDR3 nucleotide sequence: TGCGCCAGCAGCCAAGATAGCGGAGCGGGAGGAGAGACCCAGTACTTC. It codes for CASSQDSGAGGETQYF.

The chain uses TRBV5-1 and TRBJ2-2; D possibly uses TRBD1 or TRBD2 (5 bases each). V was pared by 4 bases and J by 1 base, with 5 bases between. CDR1 is SGHRS and CDR2 is YFSETQ in the germline V gene. CDR3 length: 13 amino acids. The DNA of the CDR3 is TGCGCCAGCAGCGGGGGGAACACCGGGGAGCTGTTTTTT. It is translated as CASSGGNTGELFF.

The chain uses TRBV7-8 and TRBJ2-6; D call uncertain. Trimming shortened V by 6 bases and J by 0 bases, and 9 bases separated the two germline ends. This CDR3 is built from 15 residues. Germline V gene data show CDR1 as SGHVS and CDR2 as FQNEAQ. The DNA for the CDR3 is TGTGCCAGCAGATCTGACCGCTCTGGGGCCAACGTCCTGACTTTC. Its protein product is CASRSDRSGANVLTF.

The chain links TRBV5-1 to TRBJ2-7; D is ambiguous. This CDR3 region has 12 residues. Germline V gene sequence: CDR1 SGHRS, CDR2 YFSETQ. Trimming left V 2 bases short and J 2 bases short, with 5 bases between. As DNA, the CDR3 is TGCGCCAGCAGCTTAGGAGCCTACGAGCAGTACTTC. Its protein product is CASSLGAYEQYF.

The chain joins TRBV5-1 to TRBJ2-1; 9 bases fit TRBD1. In germline, CDR1 is SGHRS, CDR2 YFSETQ. The CDR3 is made up of 15 amino acids. The junction had 3 bases not matched to a gene; V was cut back by 4 bases and J by 1 base. CDR3 in amino acids: CASSPGQGSYNEQFF. The CDR3 DNA sequence: TGCGCCAGCAGCCCTGGACAGGGGTCCTACAATGAGCAGTTCTTC. The variable domain in full, completed from reference TRBV5-1 and TRBJ2-1, reads KAGVTQTPRYLIKTRGQQVTLSCSPISGHRSVSWYQQTPGQGLQFLFEYFSETQRNKGNFPGRFSGRQFSNSRSEMNVSTLELGDSALYLCASSPGQGSYNEQFFGPGTRLTVL.

The chain links TRBV4-2 to TRBJ2-1; the match to TRBD2 covers 11 bases. The V gene end was trimmed by 0 bases and the J gene end by 7 bases; junction bases not matched to a gene: 14. Germline CDR1 and CDR2: LGHNA and YNFKEQ. The CDR3 sequence is 19 residues long. The DNA for the CDR3 is TGTGCCAGCAGCCAAGATGAAATAGGGACTAGCGGAAGGAGGAATGAGCAGTTCTTC. Amino acids: CASSQDEIGTSGRRNEQFF.

The chain is built from TRBV18 and TRBJ2-4; D is ambiguous. The V gene lost 3 bases and the J gene lost 0 bases, with 6 bases spanning the gap. Germline lookup yields CDR1 KGHSH and CDR2 LQKENI. There are 14 residues in the CDR3. DNA of the CDR3: TGTGCCAGCTCACCGGCAGGAGCCAAAAACATTCAGTACTTC. Translating it yields CASSPAGAKNIQYF. Variable domain in full (rest from reference TRBV18 and TRBJ2-4): NAGVMQNPRHLVRRRGQEARLRCSPMKGHSHVYWYRQLPEEGLKFMVYLQKENIIDESGMPKERFSAEFPKEGPSILRIQQVVRGDSAAYFCASSPAGAKNIQYFGAGTRLSVL.

This chain uses TRBV5-4 with TRBJ2-2; D unclear. V shed 1 base and J shed 3 bases, with 7 bases lying between them. CDR3 length: 14 amino acids. CDR1 SGHNT and CDR2 YYREEE come from the germline V gene (reference sequence). The CDR3: CASSLIRHTGELFF. The CDR3, as DNA: TGTGCCAGCAGCTTGATAAGGCACACCGGGGAGCTGTTTTTT.